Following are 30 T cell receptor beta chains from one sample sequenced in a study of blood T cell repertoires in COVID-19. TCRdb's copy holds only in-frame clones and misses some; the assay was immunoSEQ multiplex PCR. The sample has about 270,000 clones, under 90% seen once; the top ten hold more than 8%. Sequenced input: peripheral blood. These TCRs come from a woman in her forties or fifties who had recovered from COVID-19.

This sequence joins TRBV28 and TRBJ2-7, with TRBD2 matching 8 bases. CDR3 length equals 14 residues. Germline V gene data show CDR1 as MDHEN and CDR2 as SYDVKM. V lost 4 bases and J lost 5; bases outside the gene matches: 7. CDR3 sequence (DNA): TGTGCCAGCAGTTCCAGCGGGAGTAGTAACGAGCAGTACTTC. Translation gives CASSSSGSSNEQYF. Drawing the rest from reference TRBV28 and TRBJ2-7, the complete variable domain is DVKVTQSSRYLVKRTGEKVFLECVQDMDHENMFWYRQDPGLGLRLIYFSYDVKMKEKGDIPEGYSVSREKKERFSLILESASTNQTSMYLCASSSSGSSNEQYFGPGTRLTVT.

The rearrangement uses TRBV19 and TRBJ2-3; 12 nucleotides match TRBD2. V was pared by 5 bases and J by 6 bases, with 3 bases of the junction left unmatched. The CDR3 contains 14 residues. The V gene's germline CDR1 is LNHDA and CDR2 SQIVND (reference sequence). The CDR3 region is CASSATSGSDTQYF. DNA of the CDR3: TGTGCCAGTAGTGCGACTAGCGGGAGCGATACGCAGTATTTT.

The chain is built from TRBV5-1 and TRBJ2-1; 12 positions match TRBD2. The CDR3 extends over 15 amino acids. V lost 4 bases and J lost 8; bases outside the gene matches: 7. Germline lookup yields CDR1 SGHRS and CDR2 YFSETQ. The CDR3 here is CASSLLAGGPHEQFF. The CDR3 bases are TGCGCCAGCAGCCTCCTAGCGGGAGGGCCCCATGAGCAGTTCTTC.

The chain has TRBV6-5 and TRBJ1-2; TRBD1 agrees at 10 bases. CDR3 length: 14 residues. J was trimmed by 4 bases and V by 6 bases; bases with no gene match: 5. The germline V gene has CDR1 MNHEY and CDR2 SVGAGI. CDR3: CASRGTGDRYGYTF. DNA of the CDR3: TGTGCCAGCAGAGGGACAGGGGATCGCTATGGCTACACCTTC.

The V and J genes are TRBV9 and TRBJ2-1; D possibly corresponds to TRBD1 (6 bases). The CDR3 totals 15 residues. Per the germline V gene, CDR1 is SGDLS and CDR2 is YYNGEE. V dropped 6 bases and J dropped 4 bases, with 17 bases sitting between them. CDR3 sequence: CASTPSGTRYNEQFF. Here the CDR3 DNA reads TGTGCCAGCACCCCAAGTGGGACACGTTACAATGAGCAGTTCTTC.

The CDR3 bases are TGTGCCAGCAGCTTAGCAGGTCCTAGCTCCTACAATGAGCAGTTCTTC. Translating gives CASSLAGPSSYNEQFF. This chain links TRBV7-2 with TRBJ2-1, with unresolved D. Per the germline V gene, CDR1 is SGHTA and CDR2 is FQGNSA. The V and J ends lost 0 bases and 0 bases respectively, with 9 bases between them. The CDR3 contains 16 residues.

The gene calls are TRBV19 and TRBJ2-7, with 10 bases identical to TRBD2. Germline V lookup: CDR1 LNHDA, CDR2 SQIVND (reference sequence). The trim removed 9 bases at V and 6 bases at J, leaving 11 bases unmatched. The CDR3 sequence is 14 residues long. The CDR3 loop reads CASSSSGSRGEQYF. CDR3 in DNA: TGTGCCAGCAGCTCTAGCGGGAGTCGAGGCGAGCAGTACTTC. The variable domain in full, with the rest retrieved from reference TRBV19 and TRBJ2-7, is DGGITQSPKYLFRKEGQNVTLSCEQNLNHDAMYWYRQDPGQGLRLIYYSQIVNDFQKGDIAEGYSVSREKKESFPLTVTSAQKNPTAFYLCASSSSGSRGEQYFGPGTRLTVT.

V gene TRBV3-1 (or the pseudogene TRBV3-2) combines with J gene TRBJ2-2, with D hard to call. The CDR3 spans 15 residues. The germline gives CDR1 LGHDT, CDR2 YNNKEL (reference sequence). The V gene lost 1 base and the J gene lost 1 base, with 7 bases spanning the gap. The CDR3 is CASSQVLLNTGELFF. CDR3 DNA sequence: TGTGCCAGCAGCCAAGTACTGCTGAACACCGGGGAGCTGTTTTTT.

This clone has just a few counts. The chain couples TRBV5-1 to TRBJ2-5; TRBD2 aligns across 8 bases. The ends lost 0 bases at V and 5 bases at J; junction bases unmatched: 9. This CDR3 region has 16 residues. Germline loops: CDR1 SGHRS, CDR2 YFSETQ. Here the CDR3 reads CASSLELAGGEETQYF. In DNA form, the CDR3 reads TGCGCCAGCAGCTTGGAACTCGCGGGGGGAGAGGAGACCCAGTACTTC.

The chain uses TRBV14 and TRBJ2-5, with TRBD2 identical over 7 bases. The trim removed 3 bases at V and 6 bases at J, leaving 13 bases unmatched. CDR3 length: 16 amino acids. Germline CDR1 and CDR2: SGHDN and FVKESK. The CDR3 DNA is TGTGCCAGCAGCCAGAGACGACTAGCAGCTATCAAGACCCAGTACTTC. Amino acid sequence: CASSQRRLAAIKTQYF. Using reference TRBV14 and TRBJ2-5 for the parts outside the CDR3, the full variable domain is EAGVTQFPSHSVIEKGQTVTLRCDPISGHDNLYWYRRVMGKEIKFLLHFVKESKQDESGMPNNRFLAERTGGTYSTLKVQPAELEDSGVYFCASSQRRLAAIKTQYFGPGTRLLVL.

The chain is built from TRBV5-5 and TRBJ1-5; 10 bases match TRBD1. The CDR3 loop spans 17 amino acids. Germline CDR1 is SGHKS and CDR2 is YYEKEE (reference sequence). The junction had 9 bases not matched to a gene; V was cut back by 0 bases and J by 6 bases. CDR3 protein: CASSLEMTGGMGQPQHF. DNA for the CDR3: TGTGCCAGCAGCTTGGAAATGACAGGGGGCATGGGTCAGCCCCAGCATTTT. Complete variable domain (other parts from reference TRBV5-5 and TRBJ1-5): DAGVTQSPTHLIKTRGQQVTLRCSPISGHKSVSWYQQVLGQGPQFIFQYYEKEERGRGNFPDRFSARQFPNYSSELNVNALLLGDSALYLCASSLEMTGGMGQPQHFGDGTRLSIL.

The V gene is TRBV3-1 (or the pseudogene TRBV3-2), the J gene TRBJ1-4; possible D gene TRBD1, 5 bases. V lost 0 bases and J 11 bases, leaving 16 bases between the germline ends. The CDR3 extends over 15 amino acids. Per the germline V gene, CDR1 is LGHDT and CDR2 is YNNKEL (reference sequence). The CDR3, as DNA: TGTGCCAGCAGCCAAGATCAATGGCAGGGTGGGAAACTGTTTTTT. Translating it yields CASSQDQWQGGKLFF.

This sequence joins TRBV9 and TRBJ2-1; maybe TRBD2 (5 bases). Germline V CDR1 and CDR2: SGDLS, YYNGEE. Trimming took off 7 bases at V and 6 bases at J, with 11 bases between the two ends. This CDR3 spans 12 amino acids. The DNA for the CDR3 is TGTGCCAGCTCCAAACTAGGCAATGAGCAGTTCTTC. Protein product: CASSKLGNEQFF. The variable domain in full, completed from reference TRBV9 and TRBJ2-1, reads DSGVTQTPKHLITATGQRVTLRCSPRSGDLSVYWYQQSLDQGLQFLIQYYNGEERAKGNILERFSAQQFPDLHSELNLSSLELGDSALYFCASSKLGNEQFFGPGTRLTVL.

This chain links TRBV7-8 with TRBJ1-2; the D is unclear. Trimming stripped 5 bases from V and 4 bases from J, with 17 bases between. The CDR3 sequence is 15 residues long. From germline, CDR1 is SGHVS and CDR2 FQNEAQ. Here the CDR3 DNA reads TGTGCCAGCAGCGAGACCGGCGGGCGGAGCTATGGCTACACCTTC. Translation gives CASSETGGRSYGYTF.

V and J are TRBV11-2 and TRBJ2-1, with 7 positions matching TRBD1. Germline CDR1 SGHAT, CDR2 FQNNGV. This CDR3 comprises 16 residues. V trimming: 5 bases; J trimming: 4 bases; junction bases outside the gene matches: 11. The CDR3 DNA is TGTGCCAGCAGCCTTCTCTTAGGGGGCCAGTACAATGAGCAGTTCTTC. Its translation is CASSLLLGGQYNEQFF.

In nucleotides, the CDR3 is TGTGCCACCAGCCGGGACAGGGTCCACGAGCAGTACTTC. Protein product: CATSRDRVHEQYF. The chain links TRBV15 to TRBJ2-7; 9 bases match TRBD1. The CDR3 covers 13 residues. Germline V gene data show CDR1 as LNHNV and CDR2 as YYDKDF (reference sequence). V gave up 5 bases and J gave up 5 bases; unmatched junction bases: 4.

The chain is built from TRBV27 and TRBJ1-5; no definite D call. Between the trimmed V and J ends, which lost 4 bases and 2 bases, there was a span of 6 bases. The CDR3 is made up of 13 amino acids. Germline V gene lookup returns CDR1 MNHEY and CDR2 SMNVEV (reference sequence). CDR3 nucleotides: TGTGCCAGCAGTTCGGTAGGCAATCAGCCCCAGCATTTT. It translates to CASSSVGNQPQHF.

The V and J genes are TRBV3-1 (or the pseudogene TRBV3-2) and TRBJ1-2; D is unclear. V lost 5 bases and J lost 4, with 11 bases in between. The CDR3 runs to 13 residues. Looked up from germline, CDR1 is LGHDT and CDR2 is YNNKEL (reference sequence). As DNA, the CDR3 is TGTGCCAGCAGCTCGCGGGCCCCCTATGGCTACACCTTC. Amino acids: CASSSRAPYGYTF.

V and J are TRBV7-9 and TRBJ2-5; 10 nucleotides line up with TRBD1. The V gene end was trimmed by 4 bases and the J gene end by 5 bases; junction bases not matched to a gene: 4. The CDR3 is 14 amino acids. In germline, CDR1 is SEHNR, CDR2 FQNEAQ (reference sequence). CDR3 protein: CASSSGQGVETQYF. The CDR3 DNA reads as TGTGCCAGCAGCTCCGGACAGGGGGTTGAGACCCAGTACTTC.

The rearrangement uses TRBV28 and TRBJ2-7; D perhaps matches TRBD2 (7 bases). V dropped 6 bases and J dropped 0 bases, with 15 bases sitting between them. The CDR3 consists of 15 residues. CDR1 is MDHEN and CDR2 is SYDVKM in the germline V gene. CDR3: CASSDGGGLSYEQYF. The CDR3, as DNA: TGTGCCAGCAGCGACGGCGGGGGCCTCTCCTACGAGCAGTACTTC.

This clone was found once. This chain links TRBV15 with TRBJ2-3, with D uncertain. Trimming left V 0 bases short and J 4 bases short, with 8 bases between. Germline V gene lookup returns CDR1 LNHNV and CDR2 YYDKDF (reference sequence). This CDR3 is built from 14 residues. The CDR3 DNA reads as TGTGCCACCAGCAGAGATCGGGTAGCAGATACGCAGTATTTT. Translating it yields CATSRDRVADTQYF. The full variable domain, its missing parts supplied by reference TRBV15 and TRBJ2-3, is DAMVIQNPRYQVTQFGKPVTLSCSQTLNHNVMYWYQQKSSQAPKLLFHYYDKDFNNEADTPDNFQSRRPNTSFCFLDIRSPGLGDTAMYLCATSRDRVADTQYFGPGTRLTVL.

CDR3 DNA: TGTGCCTGGTCAGGTTCCTCTGGAAACACCATATATTTT. Protein sequence: CAWSGSSGNTIYF. The genes are TRBV30 and TRBJ1-3; D is uncertain. Trimming pared 5 bases from V and 0 bases from J, leaving 8 bases between. The CDR3 totals 13 residues. CDR1 and CDR2 from the germline V gene are GTSNPN and SVGIG (reference sequence).

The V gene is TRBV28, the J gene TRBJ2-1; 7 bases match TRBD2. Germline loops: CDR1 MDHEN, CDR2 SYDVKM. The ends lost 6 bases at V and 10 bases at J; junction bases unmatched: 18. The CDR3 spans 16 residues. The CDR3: CASRSLPRGSADEQFF. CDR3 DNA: TGTGCCAGCAGGTCCCTCCCCCGCGGGAGCGCGGACGAGCAGTTCTTC.

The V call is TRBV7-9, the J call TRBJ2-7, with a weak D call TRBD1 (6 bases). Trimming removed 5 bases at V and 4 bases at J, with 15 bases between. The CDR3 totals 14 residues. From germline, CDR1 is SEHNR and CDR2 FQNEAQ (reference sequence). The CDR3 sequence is CASSPRDIQYEQYF. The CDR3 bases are TGTGCCAGCAGCCCCCGGGACATACAATACGAGCAGTACTTC.

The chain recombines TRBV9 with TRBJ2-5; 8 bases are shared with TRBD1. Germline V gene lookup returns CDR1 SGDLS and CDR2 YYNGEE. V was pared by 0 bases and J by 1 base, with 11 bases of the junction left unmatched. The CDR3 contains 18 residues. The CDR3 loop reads CASSVAGRGRLGQETQYF. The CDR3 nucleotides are TGTGCCAGCAGCGTAGCAGGCAGGGGGCGACTCGGCCAAGAGACCCAGTACTTC. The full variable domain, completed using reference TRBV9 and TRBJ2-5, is DSGVTQTPKHLITATGQRVTLRCSPRSGDLSVYWYQQSLDQGLQFLIQYYNGEERAKGNILERFSAQQFPDLHSELNLSSLELGDSALYFCASSVAGRGRLGQETQYFGPGTRLLVL.

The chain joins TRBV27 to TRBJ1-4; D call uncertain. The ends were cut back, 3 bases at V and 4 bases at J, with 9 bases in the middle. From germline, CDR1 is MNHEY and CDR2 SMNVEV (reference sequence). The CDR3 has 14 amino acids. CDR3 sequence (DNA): TGTGCCAGCAGTTTTGTGGGAGATAATGAAAAACTGTTTTTT. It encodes CASSFVGDNEKLFF.

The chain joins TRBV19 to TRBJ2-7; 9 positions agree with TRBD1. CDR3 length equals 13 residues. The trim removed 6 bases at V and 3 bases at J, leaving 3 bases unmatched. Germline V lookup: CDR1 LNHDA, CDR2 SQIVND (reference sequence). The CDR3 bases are TGTGCCAGTAGGGACAGGGGAAGCTACGAGCAGTACTTC. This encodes CASRDRGSYEQYF.

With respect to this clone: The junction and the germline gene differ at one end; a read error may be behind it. The CDR3, as DNA: TGTGCCAGTAGTAAGACGACTAGCGGGACTCAAGACTTC. Amino acids: CASSKTTSGTQDF. The rearrangement links TRBV19 to TRBJ2-5; 11 nucleotides align to TRBD2. The CDR3 has 13 amino acids. CDR1 is LNHDA, CDR2 SQIVND, per germline (reference sequence).

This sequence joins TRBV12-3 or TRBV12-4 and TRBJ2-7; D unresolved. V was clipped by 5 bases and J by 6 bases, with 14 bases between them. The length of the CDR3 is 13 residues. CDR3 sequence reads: CASSSGLLTEQYF. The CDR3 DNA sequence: TGTGCCAGCAGTAGTGGGCTGCTCACCGAGCAGTACTTC.

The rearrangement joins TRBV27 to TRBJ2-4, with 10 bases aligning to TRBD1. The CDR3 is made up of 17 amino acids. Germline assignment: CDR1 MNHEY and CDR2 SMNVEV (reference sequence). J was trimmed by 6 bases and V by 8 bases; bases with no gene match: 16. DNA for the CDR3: TGTGCCAGCGCGTCCTGGACAGGGGGGGAATCGAGAAACATTCAGTACTTC. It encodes CASASWTGGESRNIQYF.